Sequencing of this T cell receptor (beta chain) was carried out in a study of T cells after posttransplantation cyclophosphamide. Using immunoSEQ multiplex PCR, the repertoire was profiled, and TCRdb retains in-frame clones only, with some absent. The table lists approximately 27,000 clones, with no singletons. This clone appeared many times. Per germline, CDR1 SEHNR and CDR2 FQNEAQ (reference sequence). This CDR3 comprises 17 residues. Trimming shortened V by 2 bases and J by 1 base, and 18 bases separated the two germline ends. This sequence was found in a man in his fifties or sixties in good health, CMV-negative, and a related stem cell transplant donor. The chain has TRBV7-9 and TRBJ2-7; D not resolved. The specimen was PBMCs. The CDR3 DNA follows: TGTGCCAGCAGCTTATCCGGCGGAACTACCCTATCCTACGAGCAGTACTTC. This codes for CASSLSGGTTLSYEQYF.